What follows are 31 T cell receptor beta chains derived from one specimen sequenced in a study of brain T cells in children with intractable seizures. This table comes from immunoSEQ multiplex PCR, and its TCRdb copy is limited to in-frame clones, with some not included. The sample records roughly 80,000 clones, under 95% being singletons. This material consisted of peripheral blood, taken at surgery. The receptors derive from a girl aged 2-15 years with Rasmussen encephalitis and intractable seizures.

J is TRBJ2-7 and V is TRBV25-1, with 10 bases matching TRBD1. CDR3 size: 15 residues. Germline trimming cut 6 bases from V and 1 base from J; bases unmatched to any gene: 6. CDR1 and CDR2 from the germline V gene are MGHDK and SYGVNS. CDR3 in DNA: TGTGCCAGCAGAGCTCCGGGACAGGGGTCCTACGAGCAGTACTTC. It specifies CASRAPGQGSYEQYF.

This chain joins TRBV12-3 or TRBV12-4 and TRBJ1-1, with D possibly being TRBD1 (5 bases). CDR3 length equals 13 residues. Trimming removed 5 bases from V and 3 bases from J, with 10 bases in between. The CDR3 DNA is TGTGCCAGCAGTCCCGGGGACGACACTGAAGCTTTCTTT. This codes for CASSPGDDTEAFF.

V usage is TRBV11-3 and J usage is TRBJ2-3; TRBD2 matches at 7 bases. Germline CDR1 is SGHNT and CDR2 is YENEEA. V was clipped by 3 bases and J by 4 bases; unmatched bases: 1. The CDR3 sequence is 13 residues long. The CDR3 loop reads CASSFGRSDTQYF. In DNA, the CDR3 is TGTGCCAGCAGCTTCGGGAGGTCAGATACGCAGTATTTT.

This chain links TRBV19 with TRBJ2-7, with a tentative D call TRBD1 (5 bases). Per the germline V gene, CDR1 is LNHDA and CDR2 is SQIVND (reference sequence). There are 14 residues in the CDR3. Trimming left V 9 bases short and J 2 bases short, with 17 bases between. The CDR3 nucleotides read TGTGCCAGCGCAAGCAGGGAACGCACCTACGAGCAGTACTTC. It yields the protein CASASRERTYEQYF.

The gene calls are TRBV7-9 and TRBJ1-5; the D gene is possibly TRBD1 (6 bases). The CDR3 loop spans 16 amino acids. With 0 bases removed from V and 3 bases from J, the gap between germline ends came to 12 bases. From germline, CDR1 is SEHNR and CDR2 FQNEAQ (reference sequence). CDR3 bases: TGTGCCAGCAGCTTAGCTACCGGGACAATCAATCAGCCCCAGCATTTT. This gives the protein CASSLATGTINQPQHF.

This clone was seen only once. The CDR3 DNA reads TGTGCCAGCAGCTTAACGGGACCTTTCGAGGAGGCTTTCTTT. This translates into CASSLTGPFEEAFF. The chain uses TRBV7-3 and TRBJ1-1; tentative D call: TRBD1 (5 bases). Trimming removed 0 bases at V and 11 bases at J, with 16 bases between. There are 14 residues in the CDR3. Germline loops: CDR1 SGHTA, CDR2 FQGTGA.

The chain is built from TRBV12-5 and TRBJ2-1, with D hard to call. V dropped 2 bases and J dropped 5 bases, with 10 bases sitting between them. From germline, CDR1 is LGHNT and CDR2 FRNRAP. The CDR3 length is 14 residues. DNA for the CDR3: TGTGCTAGTGGTTTGCCGACGAGTAACAATGAGCAGTTCTTC. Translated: CASGLPTSNNEQFF.

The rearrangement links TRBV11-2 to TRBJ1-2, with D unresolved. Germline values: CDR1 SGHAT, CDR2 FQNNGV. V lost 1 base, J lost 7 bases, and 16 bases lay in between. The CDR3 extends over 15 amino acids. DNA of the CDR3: TGTGCCAGCAGCTTAGGCGCGGGGAGGGTTACTGGCTACACCTTC. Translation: CASSLGAGRVTGYTF.

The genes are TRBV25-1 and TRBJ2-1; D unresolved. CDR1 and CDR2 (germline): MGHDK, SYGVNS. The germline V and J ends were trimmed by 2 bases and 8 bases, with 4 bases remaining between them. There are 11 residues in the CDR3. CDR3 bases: TGTGCCAGCAGTGAAATACATGAGCAGTTCTTC. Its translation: CASSEIHEQFF.

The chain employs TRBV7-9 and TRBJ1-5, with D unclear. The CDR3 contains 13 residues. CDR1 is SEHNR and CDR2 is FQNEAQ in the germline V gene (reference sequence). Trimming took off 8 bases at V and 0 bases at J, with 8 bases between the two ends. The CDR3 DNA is TGTGCCAGCGGAGGCAGTAGCAATCAGCCCCAGCATTTT. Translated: CASGGSSNQPQHF.

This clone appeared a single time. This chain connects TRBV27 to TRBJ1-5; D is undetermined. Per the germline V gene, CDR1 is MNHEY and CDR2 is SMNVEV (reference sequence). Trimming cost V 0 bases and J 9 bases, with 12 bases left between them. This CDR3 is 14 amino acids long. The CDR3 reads CASSLSYTARPQHF. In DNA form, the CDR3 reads TGTGCCAGCAGTTTATCTTATACGGCGCGGCCCCAGCATTTT.

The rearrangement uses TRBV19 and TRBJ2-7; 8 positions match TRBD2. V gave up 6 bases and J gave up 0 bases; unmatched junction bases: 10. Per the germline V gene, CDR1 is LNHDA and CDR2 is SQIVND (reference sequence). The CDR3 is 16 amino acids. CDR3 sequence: CASSYRGTSYSYEQYF. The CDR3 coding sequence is TGTGCCAGTAGCTACCGAGGGACTAGTTACTCCTACGAGCAGTACTTC. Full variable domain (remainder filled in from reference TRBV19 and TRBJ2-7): DGGITQSPKYLFRKEGQNVTLSCEQNLNHDAMYWYRQDPGQGLRLIYYSQIVNDFQKGDIAEGYSVSREKKESFPLTVTSAQKNPTAFYLCASSYRGTSYSYEQYFGPGTRLTVT.

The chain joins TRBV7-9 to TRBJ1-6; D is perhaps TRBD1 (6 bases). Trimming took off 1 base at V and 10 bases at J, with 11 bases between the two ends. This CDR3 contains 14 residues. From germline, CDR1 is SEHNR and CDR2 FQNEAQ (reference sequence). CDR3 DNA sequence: TGTGCCAGCAGCTTAGGAGGGGGGAAATCACCCCTCCACTTT. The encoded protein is CASSLGGGKSPLHF. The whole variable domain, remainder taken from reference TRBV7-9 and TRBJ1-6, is DTGVSQNPRHKITKRGQNVTFRCDPISEHNRLYWYRQTLGQGPEFLTYFQNEAQLEKSRLLSDRFSAERPKGSFSTLEIQRTEQGDSAMYLCASSLGGGKSPLHFGNGTRLTVT.

In DNA, the CDR3 is TGTGCCAGCTCCCAGGGGAGTGGGGAAAAACTGTTTTTT. Translated: CASSQGSGEKLFF. The chain recombines TRBV18 with TRBJ1-4; D may be TRBD1 (6 bases). This CDR3 spans 13 amino acids. In germline, CDR1 is KGHSH, CDR2 LQKENI. The V gene lost 6 bases and the J gene lost 8 bases, with 13 bases spanning the gap. The entire variable domain, with the rest obtained from reference TRBV18 and TRBJ1-4, is as follows: NAGVMQNPRHLVRRRGQEARLRCSPMKGHSHVYWYRQLPEEGLKFMVYLQKENIIDESGMPKERFSAEFPKEGPSILRIQQVVRGDSAAYFCASSQGSGEKLFFGSGTQLSVL.

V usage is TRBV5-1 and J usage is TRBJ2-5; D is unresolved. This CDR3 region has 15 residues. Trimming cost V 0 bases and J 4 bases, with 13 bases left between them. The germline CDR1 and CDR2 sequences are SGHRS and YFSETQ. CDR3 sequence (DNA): TGCGCCAGCAGCTTGGTGGCTTTGGGCAGAGAGACCCAGTACTTC. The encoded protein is CASSLVALGRETQYF.

The CDR3 coding sequence is TGTGCCAGCACCCGTGCTAGCTCCTACAATGAGCAGTTCTTC. It codes for CASTRASSYNEQFF. V usage is TRBV2 and J usage is TRBJ2-1; D not certain. V lost 7 bases and J lost 0, with 10 bases in between. This CDR3 has 14 amino acids. CDR1 and CDR2 (germline): SNHLY, FYNNEI.

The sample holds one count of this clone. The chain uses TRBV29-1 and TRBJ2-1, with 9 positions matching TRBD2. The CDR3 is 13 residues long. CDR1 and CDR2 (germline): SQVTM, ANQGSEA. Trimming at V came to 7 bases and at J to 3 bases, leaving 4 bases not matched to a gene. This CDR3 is CSGSGRNYNEQFF. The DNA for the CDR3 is TGCAGCGGTAGCGGGAGAAACTACAATGAGCAGTTCTTC.

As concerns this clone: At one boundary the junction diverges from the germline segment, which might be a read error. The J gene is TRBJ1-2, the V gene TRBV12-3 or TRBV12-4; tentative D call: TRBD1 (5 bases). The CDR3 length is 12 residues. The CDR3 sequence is CASSRQPTCHVF. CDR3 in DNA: TGTGCCAGCAGCCGACAGCCTACCTGTCACGTCTTC.

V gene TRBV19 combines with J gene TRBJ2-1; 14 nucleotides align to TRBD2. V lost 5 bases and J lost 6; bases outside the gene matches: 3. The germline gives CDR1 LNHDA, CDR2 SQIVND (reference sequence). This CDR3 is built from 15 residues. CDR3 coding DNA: TGTGCCAGTAGTCGGGGGACTAGCGGGAGCAATGAGCAGTTCTTC. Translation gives CASSRGTSGSNEQFF.

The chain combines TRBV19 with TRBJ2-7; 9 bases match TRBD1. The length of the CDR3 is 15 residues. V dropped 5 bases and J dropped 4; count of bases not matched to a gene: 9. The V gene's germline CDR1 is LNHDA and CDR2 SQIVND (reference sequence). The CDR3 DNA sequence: TGTGCCAGTAGTCCACCGGCCGGACAGGGGTACGAGCAGTACTTC. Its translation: CASSPPAGQGYEQYF.

In DNA form, the CDR3 reads TGTGCCAGCAGCGTAGAGGTAGACGCCACGGGAGAGACCATAAATTCACCCCTCCACTTT. Translated, it gives CASSVEVDATGETINSPLHF. The chain carries TRBV9 and TRBJ1-6; D unresolved. Trimming pared 0 bases from V and 7 bases from J, leaving 26 bases between. Germline assignment: CDR1 SGDLS and CDR2 YYNGEE. The CDR3 is 20 residues long.

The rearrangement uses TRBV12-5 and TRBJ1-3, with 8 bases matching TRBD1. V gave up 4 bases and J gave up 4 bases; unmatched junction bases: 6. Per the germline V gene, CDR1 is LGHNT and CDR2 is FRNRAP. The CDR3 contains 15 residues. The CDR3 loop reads CASGYQGAGGNTIYF. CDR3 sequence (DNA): TGTGCTAGTGGTTACCAGGGGGCGGGAGGAAACACCATATATTTT.

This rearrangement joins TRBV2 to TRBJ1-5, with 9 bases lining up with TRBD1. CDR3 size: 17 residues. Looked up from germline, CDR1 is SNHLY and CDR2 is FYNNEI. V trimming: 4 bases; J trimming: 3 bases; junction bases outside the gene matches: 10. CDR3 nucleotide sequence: TGTGCCAGCAGTGGGATTAGGACAGGGGAAGTCAATCAGCCCCAGCATTTT. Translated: CASSGIRTGEVNQPQHF.

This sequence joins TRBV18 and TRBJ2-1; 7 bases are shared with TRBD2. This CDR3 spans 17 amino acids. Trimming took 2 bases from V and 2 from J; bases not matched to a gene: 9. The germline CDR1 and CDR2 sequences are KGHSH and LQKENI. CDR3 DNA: TGTGCCAGCTCACCATGGGGGGAGGGCGGAACCTACAATGAGCAGTTCTTC. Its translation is CASSPWGEGGTYNEQFF.

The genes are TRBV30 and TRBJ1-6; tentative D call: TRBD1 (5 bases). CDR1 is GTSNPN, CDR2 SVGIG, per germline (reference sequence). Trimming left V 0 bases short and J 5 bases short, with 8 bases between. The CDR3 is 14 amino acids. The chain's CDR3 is CAWSVTGDNSPLHF. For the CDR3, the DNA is TGTGCCTGGAGTGTAACAGGCGATAATTCACCCCTCCACTTT.

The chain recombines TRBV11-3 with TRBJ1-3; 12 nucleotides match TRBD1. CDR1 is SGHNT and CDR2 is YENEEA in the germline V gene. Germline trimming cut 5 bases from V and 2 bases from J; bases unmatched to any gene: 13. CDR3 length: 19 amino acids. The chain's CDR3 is CASSRTPTGTGGPGNTIYF. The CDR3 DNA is TGTGCCAGCAGCCGGACCCCCACGGGGACAGGGGGCCCTGGAAACACCATATATTTT. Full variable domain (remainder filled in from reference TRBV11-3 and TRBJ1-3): EAGVVQSPRYKIIEKKQPVAFWCNPISGHNTLYWYLQNLGQGPELLIRYENEEAVDDSQLPKDRFSAERLKGVDSTLKIQPAELGDSAVYLCASSRTPTGTGGPGNTIYFGEGSWLTVV.

Written as DNA, the CDR3 is TGTGCCAGCAGCTTAGGGGACCTGCTACAAGAGACCCAGTACTTC. It yields the protein CASSLGDLLQETQYF. The chain uses TRBV7-7 and TRBJ2-5; possibly TRBD1 or TRBD2 for D (5 bases each). Germline V gene data show CDR1 as SSHAT and CDR2 as FNYEAQ (reference sequence). CDR3 length equals 15 residues. Between the trimmed V and J ends, which lost 1 base and 2 bases, there was a span of 11 bases.

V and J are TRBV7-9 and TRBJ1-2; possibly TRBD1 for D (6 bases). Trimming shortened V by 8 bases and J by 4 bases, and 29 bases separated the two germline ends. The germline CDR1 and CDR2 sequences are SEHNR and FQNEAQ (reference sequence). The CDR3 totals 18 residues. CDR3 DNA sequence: TGTGCCAGCCAGGGGACCGTTCGGGCCGCACAAGATCTCTATGGCTACACCTTC. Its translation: CASQGTVRAAQDLYGYTF. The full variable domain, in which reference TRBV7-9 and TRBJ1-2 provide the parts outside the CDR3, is DTGVSQNPRHKITKRGQNVTFRCDPISEHNRLYWYRQTLGQGPEFLTYFQNEAQLEKSRLLSDRFSAERPKGSFSTLEIQRTEQGDSAMYLCASQGTVRAAQDLYGYTFGSGTRLTVV.

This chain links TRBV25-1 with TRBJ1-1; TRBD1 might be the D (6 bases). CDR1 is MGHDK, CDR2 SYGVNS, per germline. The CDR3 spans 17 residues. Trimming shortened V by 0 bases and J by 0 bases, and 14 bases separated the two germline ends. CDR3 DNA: TGTGCCAGCAGTGAATACTCCGGACAGCGAATGAACACTGAAGCTTTCTTT. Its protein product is CASSEYSGQRMNTEAFF.

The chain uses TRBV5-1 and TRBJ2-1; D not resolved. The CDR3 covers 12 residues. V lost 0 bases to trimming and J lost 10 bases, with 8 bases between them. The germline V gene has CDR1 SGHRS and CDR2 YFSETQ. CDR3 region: CASSLGEDEQFF. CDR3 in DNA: TGCGCCAGCAGCTTGGGTGAGGACGAGCAGTTCTTC. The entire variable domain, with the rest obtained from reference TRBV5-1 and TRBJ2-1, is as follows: KAGVTQTPRYLIKTRGQQVTLSCSPISGHRSVSWYQQTPGQGLQFLFEYFSETQRNKGNFPGRFSGRQFSNSRSEMNVSTLELGDSALYLCASSLGEDEQFFGPGTRLTVL.

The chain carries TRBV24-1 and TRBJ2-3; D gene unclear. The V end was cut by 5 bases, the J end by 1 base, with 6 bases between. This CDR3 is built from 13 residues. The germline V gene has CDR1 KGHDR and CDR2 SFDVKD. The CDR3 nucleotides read TGTGCCACCAGTGTCGGAGGCACAGATACGCAGTATTTT. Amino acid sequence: CATSVGGTDTQYF.